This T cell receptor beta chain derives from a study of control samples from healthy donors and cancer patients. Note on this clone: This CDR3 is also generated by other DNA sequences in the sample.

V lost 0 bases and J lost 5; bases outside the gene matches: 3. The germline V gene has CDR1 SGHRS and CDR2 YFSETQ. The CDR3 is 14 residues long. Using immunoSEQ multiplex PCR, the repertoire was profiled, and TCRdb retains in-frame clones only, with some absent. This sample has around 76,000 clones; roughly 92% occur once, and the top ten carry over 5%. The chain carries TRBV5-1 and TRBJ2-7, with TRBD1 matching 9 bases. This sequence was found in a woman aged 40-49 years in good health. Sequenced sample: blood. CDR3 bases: TGCGCCAGCAGCTTGGACAGGGGGCCCGACGAGCAGTACTTC. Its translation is CASSLDRGPDEQYF. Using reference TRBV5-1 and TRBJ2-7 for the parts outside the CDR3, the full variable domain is KAGVTQTPRYLIKTRGQQVTLSCSPISGHRSVSWYQQTPGQGLQFLFEYFSETQRNKGNFPGRFSGRQFSNSRSEMNVSTLELGDSALYLCASSLDRGPDEQYFGPGTRLTVT.